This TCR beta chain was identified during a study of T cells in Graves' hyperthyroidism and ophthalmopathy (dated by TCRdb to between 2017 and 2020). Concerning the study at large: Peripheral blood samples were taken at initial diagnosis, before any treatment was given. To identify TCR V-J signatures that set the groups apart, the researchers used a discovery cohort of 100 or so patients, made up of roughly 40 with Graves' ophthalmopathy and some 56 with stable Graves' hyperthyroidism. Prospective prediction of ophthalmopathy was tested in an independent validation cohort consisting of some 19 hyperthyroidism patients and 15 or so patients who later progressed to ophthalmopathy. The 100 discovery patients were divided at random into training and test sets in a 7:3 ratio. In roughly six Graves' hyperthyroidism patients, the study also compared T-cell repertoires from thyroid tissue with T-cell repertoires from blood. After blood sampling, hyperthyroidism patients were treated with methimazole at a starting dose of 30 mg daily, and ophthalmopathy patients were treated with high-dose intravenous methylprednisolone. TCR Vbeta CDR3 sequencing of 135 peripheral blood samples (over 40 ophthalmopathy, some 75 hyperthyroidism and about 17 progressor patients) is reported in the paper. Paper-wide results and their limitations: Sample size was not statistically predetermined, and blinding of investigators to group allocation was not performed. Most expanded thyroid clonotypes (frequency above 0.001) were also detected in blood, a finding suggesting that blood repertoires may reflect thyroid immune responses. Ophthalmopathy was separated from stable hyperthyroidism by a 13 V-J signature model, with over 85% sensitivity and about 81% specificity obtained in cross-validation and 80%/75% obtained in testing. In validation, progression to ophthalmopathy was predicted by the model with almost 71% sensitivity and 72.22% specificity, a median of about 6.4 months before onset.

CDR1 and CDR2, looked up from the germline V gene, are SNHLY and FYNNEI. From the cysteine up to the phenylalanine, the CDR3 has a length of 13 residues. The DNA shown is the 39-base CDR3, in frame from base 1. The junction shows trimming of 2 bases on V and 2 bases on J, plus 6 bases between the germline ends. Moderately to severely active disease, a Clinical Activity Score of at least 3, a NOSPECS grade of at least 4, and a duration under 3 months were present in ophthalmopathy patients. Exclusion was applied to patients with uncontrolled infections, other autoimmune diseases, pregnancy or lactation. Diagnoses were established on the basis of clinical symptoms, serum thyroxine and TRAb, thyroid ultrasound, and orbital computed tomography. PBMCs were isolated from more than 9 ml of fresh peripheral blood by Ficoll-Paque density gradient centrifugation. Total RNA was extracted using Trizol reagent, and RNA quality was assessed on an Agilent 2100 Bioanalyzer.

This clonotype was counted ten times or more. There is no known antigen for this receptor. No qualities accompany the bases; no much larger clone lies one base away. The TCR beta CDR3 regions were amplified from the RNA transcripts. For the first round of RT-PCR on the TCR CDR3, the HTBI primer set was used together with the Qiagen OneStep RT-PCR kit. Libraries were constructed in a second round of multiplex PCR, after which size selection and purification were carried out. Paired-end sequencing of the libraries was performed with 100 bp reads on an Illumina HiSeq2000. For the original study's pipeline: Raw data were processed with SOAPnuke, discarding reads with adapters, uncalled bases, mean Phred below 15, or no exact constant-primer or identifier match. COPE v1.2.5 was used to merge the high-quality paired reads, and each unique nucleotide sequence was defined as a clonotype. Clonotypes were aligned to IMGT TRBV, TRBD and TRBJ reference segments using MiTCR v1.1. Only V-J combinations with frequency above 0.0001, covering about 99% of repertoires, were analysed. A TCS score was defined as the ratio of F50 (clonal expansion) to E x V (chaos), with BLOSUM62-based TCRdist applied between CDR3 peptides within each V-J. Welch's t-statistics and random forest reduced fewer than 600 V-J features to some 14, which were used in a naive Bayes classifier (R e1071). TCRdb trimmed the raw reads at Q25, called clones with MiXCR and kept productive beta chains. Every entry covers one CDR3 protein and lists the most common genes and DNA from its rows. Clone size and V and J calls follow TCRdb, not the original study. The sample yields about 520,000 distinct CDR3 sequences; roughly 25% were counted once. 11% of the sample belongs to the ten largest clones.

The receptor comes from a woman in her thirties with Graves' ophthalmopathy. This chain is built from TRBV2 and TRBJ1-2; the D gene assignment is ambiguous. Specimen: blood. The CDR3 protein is CASSEPANYGYTF. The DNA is TGTGCCAGCAGTGAACCAGCGAACTATGGCTACACCTTC.